Presented here are 18 T cell receptor beta chains from one specimen sequenced in a study of cytomegalovirus exposure and HLA in healthy donors. The protocol was immunoSEQ multiplex PCR, while the TCRdb copy is restricted to in-frame clones and leaves out a portion. The sample carries around 150,000 clones, roughly nine tenths recorded once. Input material: PBMCs. The receptors were sampled from a woman younger than 35 in good health and CMV-seropositive.

V gene TRBV5-4 combines with J gene TRBJ2-2; 7 bases match TRBD1. The V segment lost 4 bases and the J segment 7 bases; nucleotides outside the gene matches: 4. The V gene's germline CDR1 is SGHNT and CDR2 YYREEE (reference sequence). CDR3 size: 13 residues. The CDR3, as DNA: TGTGCCAGCAGCAGGGACAGTTTCGGGGAGCTGTTTTTT. Residues: CASSRDSFGELFF.

The chain links TRBV27 to TRBJ1-1; TRBD1 agrees at 7 bases. CDR3 length: 14 residues. V dropped 5 bases and J dropped 4; count of bases not matched to a gene: 7. Germline V gene data show CDR1 as MNHEY and CDR2 as SMNVEV (reference sequence). As DNA, the CDR3 is TGTGCCAGCAGTCTACAGGGGAGAAGCACTGAAGCTTTCTTT. This gives the protein CASSLQGRSTEAFF.

The chain recombines TRBV28 with TRBJ2-1; TRBD2 is a possible D gene (5 bases). Trimming took 3 bases from V and 15 from J, leaving 21 bases between them. The CDR3 is 14 residues long. In germline, CDR1 is MDHEN, CDR2 SYDVKM. The CDR3 coding sequence is TGTGCCAGCAGTTTGGACCCGGGGAGAGGGCAAGCGTTCTTC. Translated: CASSLDPGRGQAFF.

The chain uses TRBV30 and TRBJ2-5; 8 positions agree with TRBD2. CDR1 is GTSNPN and CDR2 is SVGIG in the germline V gene (reference sequence). This CDR3 has 15 amino acids. Losses at the gene ends were 1 base for V and 4 bases for J; bases not matched to a gene: 8. In DNA form, the CDR3 reads TGTGCCTGGAGTGGATTAGCGGGGAACCGAGAGACCCAGTACTTC. It translates to CAWSGLAGNRETQYF.

The chain recombines TRBV10-1 with TRBJ2-2; D is ambiguous. CDR3 length: 15 amino acids. V lost 3 bases, J lost 0 bases, and 8 bases lay in between. From germline, CDR1 is WNHNN and CDR2 SYGVQD (reference sequence). The DNA for the CDR3 is TGCGCCAGCAGTGATGCGCCCGCGAACACCGGGGAGCTGTTTTTT. Its translation: CASSDAPANTGELFF.

The V and J genes are TRBV28 and TRBJ2-3, with TRBD2 matching 11 bases. Per the germline V gene, CDR1 is MDHEN and CDR2 is SYDVKM. The CDR3 length is 15 residues. Unmatched junction bases numbered 5, after V lost 3 bases and J lost 6 bases. The CDR3 loop reads CASSFQGLAVDTQYF. The CDR3 DNA reads TGTGCCAGCAGTTTTCAGGGACTAGCGGTCGATACGCAGTATTTT.

This clone was counted a few times. The J gene is TRBJ2-5, the V gene TRBV27; possible D gene TRBD1, 5 bases. The V gene's germline CDR1 is MNHEY and CDR2 SMNVEV (reference sequence). Trimming pared 0 bases from V and 6 bases from J, leaving 14 bases between. The CDR3 spans 15 residues. CDR3 bases: TGTGCCAGCAGTTTATCGGCTCCAGGGTGGCAGACCCAGTACTTC. It specifies CASSLSAPGWQTQYF.

This sequence joins TRBV5-1 and TRBJ1-1, with 8 nucleotides matching TRBD1. Losses at the gene ends were 7 bases for V and 4 bases for J; bases not matched to a gene: 9. The CDR3 loop spans 14 amino acids. The germline gives CDR1 SGHRS, CDR2 YFSETQ. The CDR3 sequence: CASDSGTGGTEAFF. The CDR3 DNA reads as TGCGCCAGCGACTCCGGGACAGGTGGCACTGAAGCTTTCTTT.

The chain uses TRBV11-2 and TRBJ2-7; 9 nucleotides line up with TRBD2. Germline loops: CDR1 SGHAT, CDR2 FQNNGV. The V and J ends lost 5 bases and 2 bases, in that order; junction bases with no gene match: 13. The CDR3 spans 17 residues. This chain's CDR3 is CASSPLRREGPTYEQYF. CDR3 coding DNA: TGTGCCAGCAGCCCCCTTAGGCGGGAGGGCCCGACCTACGAGCAGTACTTC.

The chain has TRBV4-1 and TRBJ1-5; D call uncertain. Trimming took off 1 base at V and 2 bases at J, with 15 bases between the two ends. The CDR3 spans 17 residues. The germline V gene has CDR1 MGHRA and CDR2 YSYEKL. CDR3 sequence reads: CASSQGRLGTRNQPQHF. The CDR3, as DNA: TGCGCCAGCAGCCAAGGGCGGCTCGGTACACGCAATCAGCCCCAGCATTTT.

The rearrangement joins TRBV2 to TRBJ2-5; 9 bases match TRBD2. The germline gives CDR1 SNHLY, CDR2 FYNNEI. CDR3 size: 14 residues. J was trimmed by 5 bases and V by 5 bases; bases with no gene match: 6. The CDR3 DNA reads TGTGCCAGCAGTCCTCGGGCGGGAGGGGAGACCCAGTACTTC. Amino acids: CASSPRAGGETQYF.

The chain employs TRBV6-1 and TRBJ2-3; 10 bases agree with TRBD1. The CDR3 runs 16 residues. After removal of 3 bases from V and 4 bases from J, the junction contained 7 bases not matched to a gene. The germline V gene has CDR1 MNHNS and CDR2 SASEGT. The chain's CDR3 is CASSDSPGTGADTQYF. The CDR3 DNA reads as TGTGCCAGCAGTGACAGCCCCGGGACAGGGGCAGATACGCAGTATTTT.

The chain couples TRBV5-1 to TRBJ2-7; TRBD2 aligns across 11 bases. The germline CDR1 and CDR2 sequences are SGHRS and YFSETQ. With V trimmed by 0 bases and J by 0 bases, 8 bases remained unmatched. The CDR3 extends over 18 amino acids. The CDR3 region has the DNA TGCGCCAGCAGCTTGGGACCGAATAGCGGGGGGGACTCCTACGAGCAGTACTTC. It encodes CASSLGPNSGGDSYEQYF. The entire variable domain, with the rest obtained from reference TRBV5-1 and TRBJ2-7, is as follows: KAGVTQTPRYLIKTRGQQVTLSCSPISGHRSVSWYQQTPGQGLQFLFEYFSETQRNKGNFPGRFSGRQFSNSRSEMNVSTLELGDSALYLCASSLGPNSGGDSYEQYFGPGTRLTVT.

The chain uses TRBV5-1 and TRBJ2-1, with 11 nucleotides matching TRBD2. Germline lookup yields CDR1 SGHRS and CDR2 YFSETQ. The junction had 2 bases not matched to a gene; V was cut back by 3 bases and J by 9 bases. The CDR3 loop spans 13 amino acids. CDR3 DNA sequence: TGCGCCAGCAGCTGGGGACTAGCGGTTGAGCAGTTCTTC. Protein: CASSWGLAVEQFF.

This chain joins TRBV28 and TRBJ1-5; 7 nucleotides line up with TRBD1. CDR1 is MDHEN and CDR2 is SYDVKM in the germline V gene. CDR3 length: 13 residues. The CDR3 reads CATRDSSNQPQHF. The CDR3 bases are TGTGCAACCCGGGACAGTAGCAATCAGCCCCAGCATTTT.

CDR3 residues: CASSGTGTSYNEQFF. The CDR3 DNA is TGTGCCAGCAGTGGGACTGGAACCTCCTACAATGAGCAGTTCTTC. The chain employs TRBV27 and TRBJ2-1, with a tentative D call TRBD2 (6 bases). Trimming took 5 bases from V and 0 from J, leaving 11 bases between them. The CDR3 is 15 amino acids. Germline-derived CDR1 and CDR2 are MNHEY and SMNVEV (reference sequence).

The chain recombines TRBV7-9 with TRBJ2-7; TRBD1 agrees at 9 bases. Germline V CDR1 and CDR2: SEHNR, FQNEAQ (reference sequence). This CDR3 is 14 amino acids long. The junction had 3 bases not matched to a gene; V was cut back by 5 bases and J by 1 base. The CDR3 DNA reads TGTGCCAGCAGCACCGGGACAGGGTCCTACGAGCAGTACTTC. It is translated as CASSTGTGSYEQYF.

This chain links TRBV19 with TRBJ2-7; TRBD2 matches at 7 bases. J lost 1 base, V lost 1 base, and 7 bases had no gene match. This CDR3 comprises 16 residues. Looked up from germline, CDR1 is LNHDA and CDR2 is SQIVND (reference sequence). The CDR3 spells CASSIGGSLPSYEQYF. The CDR3 DNA reads as TGTGCCAGTAGTATAGGCGGGAGTCTACCTTCCTACGAGCAGTACTTC.